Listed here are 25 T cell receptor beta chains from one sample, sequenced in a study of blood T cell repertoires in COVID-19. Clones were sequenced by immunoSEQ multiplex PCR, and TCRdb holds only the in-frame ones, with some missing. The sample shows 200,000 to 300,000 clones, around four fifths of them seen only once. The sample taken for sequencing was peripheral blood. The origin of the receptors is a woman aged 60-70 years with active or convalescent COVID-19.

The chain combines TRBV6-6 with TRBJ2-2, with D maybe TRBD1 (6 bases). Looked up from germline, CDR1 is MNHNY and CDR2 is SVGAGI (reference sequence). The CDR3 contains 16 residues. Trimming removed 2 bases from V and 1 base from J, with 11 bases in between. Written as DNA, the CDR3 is TGTGCCAGCAGTTACAGCGGACAGAGGAACACCGGGGAGCTGTTTTTT. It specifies CASSYSGQRNTGELFF.

The CDR3 sequence is CASSQNLYDSRYYNEQFF. CDR3 in DNA: TGTGCCAGCAGCCAGAATTTATATGACAGCCGATATTACAATGAGCAGTTCTTC. The chain uses TRBV7-9 and TRBJ2-1; perhaps TRBD1 as D (5 bases). There are 18 residues in the CDR3. V was pared by 5 bases and J by 4 bases, with 24 bases between. The germline V gene encodes CDR1 SEHNR and CDR2 FQNEAQ (reference sequence).

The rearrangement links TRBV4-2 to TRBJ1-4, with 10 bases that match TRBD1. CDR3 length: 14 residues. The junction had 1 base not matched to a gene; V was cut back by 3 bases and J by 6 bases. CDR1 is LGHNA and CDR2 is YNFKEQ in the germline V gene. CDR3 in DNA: TGTGCCAGCAGCCAGGACAGGGGGGATGAAAAACTGTTTTTT. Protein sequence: CASSQDRGDEKLFF.

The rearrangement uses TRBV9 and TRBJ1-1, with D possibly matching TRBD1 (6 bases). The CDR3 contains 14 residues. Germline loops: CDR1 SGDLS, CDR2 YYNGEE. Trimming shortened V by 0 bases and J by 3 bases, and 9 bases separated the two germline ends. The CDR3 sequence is CASSVARGYTEAFF. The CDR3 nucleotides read TGTGCCAGCAGCGTAGCCAGGGGATACACTGAAGCTTTCTTT. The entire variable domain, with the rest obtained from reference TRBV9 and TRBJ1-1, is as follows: DSGVTQTPKHLITATGQRVTLRCSPRSGDLSVYWYQQSLDQGLQFLIQYYNGEERAKGNILERFSAQQFPDLHSELNLSSLELGDSALYFCASSVARGYTEAFFGQGTRLTVV.

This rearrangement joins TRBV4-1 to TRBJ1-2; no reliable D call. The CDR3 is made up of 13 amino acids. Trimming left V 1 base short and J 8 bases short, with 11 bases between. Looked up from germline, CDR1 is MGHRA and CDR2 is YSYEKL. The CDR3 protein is CASSQGSLVGYTF. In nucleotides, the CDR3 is TGCGCCAGCAGCCAAGGCAGTCTAGTCGGCTACACCTTC.

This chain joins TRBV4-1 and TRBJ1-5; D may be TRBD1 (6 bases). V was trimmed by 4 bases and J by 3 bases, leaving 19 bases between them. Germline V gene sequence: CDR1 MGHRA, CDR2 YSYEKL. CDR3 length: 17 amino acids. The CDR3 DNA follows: TGCGCCAGCAGCCCAACCCAAAATGGGGGCCCCAATCAGCCCCAGCATTTT. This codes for CASSPTQNGGPNQPQHF.

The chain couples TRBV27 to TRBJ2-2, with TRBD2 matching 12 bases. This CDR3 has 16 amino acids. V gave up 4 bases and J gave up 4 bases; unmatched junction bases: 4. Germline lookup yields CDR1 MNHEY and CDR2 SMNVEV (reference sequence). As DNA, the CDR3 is TGTGCCAGCAGTTCACTAGCGGGGGGTGTCACCGGGGAGCTGTTTTTT. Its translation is CASSSLAGGVTGELFF.

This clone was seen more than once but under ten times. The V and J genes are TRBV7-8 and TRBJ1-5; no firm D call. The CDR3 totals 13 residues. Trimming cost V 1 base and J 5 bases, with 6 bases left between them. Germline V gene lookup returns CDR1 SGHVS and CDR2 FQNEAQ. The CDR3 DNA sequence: TGTGCCAGCAGCTTAGACCGAGATCAGCCCCAGCATTTT. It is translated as CASSLDRDQPQHF.

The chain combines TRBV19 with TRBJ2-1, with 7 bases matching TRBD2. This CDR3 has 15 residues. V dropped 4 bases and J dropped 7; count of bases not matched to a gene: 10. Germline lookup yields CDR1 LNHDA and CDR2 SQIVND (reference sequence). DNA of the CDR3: TGTGCCAGTAGTACCATGGGAGGGCCGGGGAATGAGCAGTTCTTC. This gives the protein CASSTMGGPGNEQFF. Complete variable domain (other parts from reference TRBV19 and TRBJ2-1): DGGITQSPKYLFRKEGQNVTLSCEQNLNHDAMYWYRQDPGQGLRLIYYSQIVNDFQKGDIAEGYSVSREKKESFPLTVTSAQKNPTAFYLCASSTMGGPGNEQFFGPGTRLTVL.

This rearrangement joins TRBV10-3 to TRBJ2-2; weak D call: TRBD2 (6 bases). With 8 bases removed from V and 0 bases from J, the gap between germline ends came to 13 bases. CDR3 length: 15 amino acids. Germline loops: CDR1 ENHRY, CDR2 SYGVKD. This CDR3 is CAIGVAGSNTGELFF. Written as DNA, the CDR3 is TGTGCCATCGGAGTCGCGGGATCGAACACCGGGGAGCTGTTTTTT.

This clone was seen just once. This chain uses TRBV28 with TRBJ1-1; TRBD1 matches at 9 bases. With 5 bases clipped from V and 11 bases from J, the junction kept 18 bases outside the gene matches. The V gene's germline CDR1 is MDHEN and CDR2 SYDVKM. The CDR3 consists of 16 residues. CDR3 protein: CASSPTGTGNRGMAFF. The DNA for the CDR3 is TGTGCCAGCAGTCCGACCGGGACAGGGAATCGTGGAATGGCTTTCTTT.

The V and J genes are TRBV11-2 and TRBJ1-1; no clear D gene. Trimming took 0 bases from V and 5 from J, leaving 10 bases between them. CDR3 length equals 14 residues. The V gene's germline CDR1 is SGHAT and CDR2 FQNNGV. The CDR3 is CASSLDGGGTEAFF. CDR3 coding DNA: TGTGCCAGCAGCTTAGACGGAGGAGGTACTGAAGCTTTCTTT.

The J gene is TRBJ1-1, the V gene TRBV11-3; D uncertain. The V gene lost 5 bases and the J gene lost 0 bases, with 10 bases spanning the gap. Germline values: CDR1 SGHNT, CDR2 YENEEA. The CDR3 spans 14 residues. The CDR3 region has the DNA TGTGCCAGCAGCATTCCCCCCGTGAACACTGAAGCTTTCTTT. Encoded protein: CASSIPPVNTEAFF.

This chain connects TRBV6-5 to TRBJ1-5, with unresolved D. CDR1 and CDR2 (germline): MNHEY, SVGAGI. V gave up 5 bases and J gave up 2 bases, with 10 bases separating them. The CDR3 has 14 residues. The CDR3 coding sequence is TGTGCCAGCAGTAAAAACAGTCGCAATCAGCCCCAGCATTTT. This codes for CASSKNSRNQPQHF.

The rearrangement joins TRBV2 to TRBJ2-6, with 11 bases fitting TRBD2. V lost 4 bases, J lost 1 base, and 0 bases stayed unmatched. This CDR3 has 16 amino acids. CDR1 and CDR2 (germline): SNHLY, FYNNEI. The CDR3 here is CASSVAGGSGANVLTF. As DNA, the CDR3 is TGTGCCAGCAGTGTAGCGGGGGGGTCTGGGGCCAACGTCCTGACTTTC.

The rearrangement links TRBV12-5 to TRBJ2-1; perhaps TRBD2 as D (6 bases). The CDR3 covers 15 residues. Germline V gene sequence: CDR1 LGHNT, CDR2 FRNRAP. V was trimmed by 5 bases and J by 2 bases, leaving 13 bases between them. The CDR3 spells CASGATGTAYNEQFF. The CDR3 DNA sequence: TGTGCTAGTGGTGCCACCGGGACTGCCTACAATGAGCAGTTCTTC.

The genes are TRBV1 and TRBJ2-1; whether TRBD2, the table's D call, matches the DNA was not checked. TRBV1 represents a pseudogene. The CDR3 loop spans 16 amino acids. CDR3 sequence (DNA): TGCACCAGCAGCCCCACTATAGCGGGGGGCTACAATGAGCAGTTCTTC. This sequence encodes CTSSPTIAGGYNEQFF.

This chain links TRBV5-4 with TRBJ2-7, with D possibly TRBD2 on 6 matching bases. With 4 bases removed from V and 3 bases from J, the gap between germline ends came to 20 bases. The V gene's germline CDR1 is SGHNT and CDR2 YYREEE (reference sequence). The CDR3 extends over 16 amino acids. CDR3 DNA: TGTGCCAGCAGCATTACCTCGGGAGCTAGGCGCTACGAGCAGTACGTC. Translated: CASSITSGARRYEQYV.

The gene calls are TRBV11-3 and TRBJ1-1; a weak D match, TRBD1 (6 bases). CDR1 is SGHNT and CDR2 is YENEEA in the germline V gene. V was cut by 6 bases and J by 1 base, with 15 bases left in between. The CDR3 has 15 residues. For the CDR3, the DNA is TGTGCCAGCAGTCCTGACAGGCTGCGGAACACTGAAGCTTTCTTT. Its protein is CASSPDRLRNTEAFF.

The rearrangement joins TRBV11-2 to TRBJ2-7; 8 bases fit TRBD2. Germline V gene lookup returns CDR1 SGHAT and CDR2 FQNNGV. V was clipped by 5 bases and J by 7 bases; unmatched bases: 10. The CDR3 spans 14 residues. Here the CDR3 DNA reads TGTGCCAGCAGCGATGGAGCGGGAGTGGGGGAGCAGTACTTC. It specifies CASSDGAGVGEQYF.

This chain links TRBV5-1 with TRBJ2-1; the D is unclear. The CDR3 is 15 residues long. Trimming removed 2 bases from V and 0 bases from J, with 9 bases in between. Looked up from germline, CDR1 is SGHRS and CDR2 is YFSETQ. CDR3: CASSLSKNSYNEQFF. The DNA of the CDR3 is TGCGCCAGCAGCTTATCTAAGAACTCCTACAATGAGCAGTTCTTC.

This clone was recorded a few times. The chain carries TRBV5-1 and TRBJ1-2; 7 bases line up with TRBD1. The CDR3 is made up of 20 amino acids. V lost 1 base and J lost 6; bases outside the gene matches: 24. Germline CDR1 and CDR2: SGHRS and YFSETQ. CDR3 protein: CASSLTGVLDRQGNRDGYTF. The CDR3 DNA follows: TGCGCCAGCAGCTTGACCGGTGTCTTGGACAGACAGGGTAATAGGGATGGCTACACCTTC. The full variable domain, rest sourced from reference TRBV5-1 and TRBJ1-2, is KAGVTQTPRYLIKTRGQQVTLSCSPISGHRSVSWYQQTPGQGLQFLFEYFSETQRNKGNFPGRFSGRQFSNSRSEMNVSTLELGDSALYLCASSLTGVLDRQGNRDGYTFGSGTRLTVV.

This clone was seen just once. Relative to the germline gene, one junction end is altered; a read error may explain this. The CDR3 region is CASSLDYRGTQYF. Here the CDR3 DNA reads TGTGCTAGCAGCTTAGACTACAGGGGTACGCAGTATTTT. This chain uses TRBV7-7 with TRBJ2-3; TRBD1 matches 7 bases. Germline values: CDR1 SSHAT, CDR2 FNYEAQ (reference sequence). The CDR3 loop spans 13 amino acids.

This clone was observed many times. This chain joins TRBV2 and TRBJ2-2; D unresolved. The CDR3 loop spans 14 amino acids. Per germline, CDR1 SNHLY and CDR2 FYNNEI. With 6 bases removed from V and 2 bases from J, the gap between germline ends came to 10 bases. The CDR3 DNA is TGTGCCAGCAGGGTGACATCTAACACCGGGGAGCTGTTTTTT. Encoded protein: CASRVTSNTGELFF.

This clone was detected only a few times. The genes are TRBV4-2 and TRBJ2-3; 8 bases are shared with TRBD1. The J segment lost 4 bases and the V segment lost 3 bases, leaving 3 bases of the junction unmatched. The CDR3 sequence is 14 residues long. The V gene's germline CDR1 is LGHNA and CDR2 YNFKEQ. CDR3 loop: CASSQDRVADTQYF. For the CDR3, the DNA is TGTGCCAGCAGCCAGGACAGGGTGGCAGATACGCAGTATTTT.